This TCR beta chain was sequenced for a study of shared clonotypes between healthy human individuals. Study outcomes and limitations: Naive CD4 clonotype sharing across a few donors was around 5%.

Sequencing was performed with immunoSEQ multiplex PCR; in TCRdb, only in-frame clones are kept and a portion is missing. The profile shows some 2.1 million clones, roughly 93% of them singletons. Naivety among CD8 cells was defined by CD45RO negativity and positive CCR7 selection, thereby excluding terminally differentiated effector memory CD45RA+ cells. Looked up from germline, CDR1 is LNHNV and CDR2 is YYDKDF (reference sequence). Trimming shortened V by 1 base and J by 0 bases, and 6 bases separated the two germline ends. This CDR3 is built from 14 residues. Concerning this clone: As yet, its antigen is unknown.

Source material: naive CD8+ T cells from PBMCs. The chain combines TRBV15 with TRBJ2-5, with D possibly TRBD1 on 5 matching bases. The clonotype comes from a man between 18 and 35 years old in good health. Some clones in this sample may be carry-over from other donors' samples. CDR3 loop: CATSRVTDQETQYF. For the CDR3, the DNA is TGTGCCACCAGCAGAGTGACAGACCAAGAGACCCAGTACTTC.